The source of this TCR beta chain is a study of somatic mutations in cytotoxic T cells in rheumatoid arthritis. About the research overall: Using a FACSAria II or Sony SH800, a portion of the V beta antibody-stained T-cell populations were flow-sorted at nearly 100% purity, and among those populations were V beta1+ cells that were then sequenced for TCRB.

A few counts support this clone. Its specificity is not known. The ends were cut back, 3 bases at V and 6 bases at J, with 8 bases in the middle. The CDR3 is made up of 11 amino acids. The germline V gene encodes CDR1 DFQATT and CDR2 SNEGSKA (reference sequence). TCRdb keeps only in-frame clones here, not all; method: immunoSEQ multiplex PCR. The sample consists of about 10,000 clones, 70% to 90% of them appearing once. Study-wide points: Rheumatoid arthritis patients, but not healthy controls, exhibited increasing CD8+ clonality with age. Between rheumatoid arthritis patients and age-matched healthy controls, CD8+ T-cell clonality showed no significant difference.

Isolating CD4+ and CD8+ cells involved positive magnetic bead selection on an AutoMACS. Their purity was then checked by flow cytometry. Sequences were obtained from CD8+ T cells sorted from blood. The source of this sequence is an adult with rheumatoid arthritis. The chain recombines TRBV20-1 with TRBJ1-1; no clear D. Written as DNA, the CDR3 is TGCAGTGCTAGTAAGGGAGCTGAAGCTTTCTTT. Its translation: CSASKGAEAFF.